The source of this T cell receptor (beta chain) is a study of memory CD4+ T cells and cytomegalovirus serostatus. Study overall: Donors were healthy Belgian adults, 10 or so CMV seropositive and 20 to 25 seronegative. Regarding the study as a whole: Of 150 to 200 reported CMV TCRbeta sequences, roughly 70 were found in memory CD4+ repertoires. CMV serostatus prediction reached median AUC about 0.95, or 0.9 with US-trained model.

Profiling relied on immunoSEQ multiplex PCR, and the TCRdb table lists in-frame clones only, not all of them. The sample comprises approximately 46,000 clones, around four fifths of which are singletons, and approximately 0.6% rests with the top ten. Per germline, CDR1 GTSNPN and CDR2 SVGIG (reference sequence). Trimming took off 1 base at V and 0 bases at J, with 18 bases between the two ends. The CDR3 has 17 residues. Single viable CD3+CD4+CD8-CD45RO+ cells were sorted as the memory CD4+ T cells. As regards this clone: Its antigen is not identified.

The V and J genes are TRBV30 and TRBJ1-2; TRBD1 is a possible D gene (5 bases). This clonotype originated in an adult in good health and CMV-seronegative. Specimen: memory CD4+ T cells from blood. The CDR3 spells CAWSGGALVTANYGYTF. The CDR3 region has the DNA TGTGCCTGGAGTGGAGGGGCATTAGTGACAGCTAACTATGGCTACACCTTC.